A selection of T cell receptor beta chains follows, all from one sample in a study of immune evolution from preneoplasia to lung adenocarcinoma. Clones were sequenced by immunoSEQ multiplex PCR, and TCRdb holds only the in-frame ones, with some missing. Here the sample spans 20,000 to 25,000 clones, about 71% being singletons. The source material was FFPE invasive lung adenocarcinoma tissue. The source is a person aged 55 to 75 with lung adenocarcinoma. The CDR3 runs from the conserved cysteine through the conserved F or W. Each record gives: V gene, D gene, J gene, clone size, CDR3 length, CDR3 protein, CDR3 DNA. The D gene is left open where the match is weak. Some rows have no size entry. The others give once, few or many, or a class for an expanded clone.

V: TRBV5-1
D: NA
J: TRBJ2-6
size: NA
length: 14
CDR3: CASSPPAGANVLTF
DNA: TGCGCCAGCAGCCCCCCGGCTGGGGCCAACGTCCTGACTTTC

V: TRBV11-3
D: NA
J: TRBJ2-1
size: NA
length: 15
CDR3: CASSLGSSYYNEQFF
DNA: TGTGCCAGCAGCTTAGGGTCCTCCTACTACAATGAGCAGTTCTTC

V: TRBV19
D: NA
J: TRBJ2-1
size: once
length: 13
CDR3: CASSMHGAPEQFF
DNA: TGTGCCAGTAGTATGCACGGGGCTCCTGAGCAGTTCTTC

V: TRBV29-1
D: NA
J: TRBJ2-1
size: NA
length: 11
CDR3: CSVATGDEQFF
DNA: TGCAGCGTAGCGACTGGGGATGAGCAGTTCTTC

V: TRBV10-1
D: NA
J: TRBJ2-3
size: few
length: 15
CDR3: CASSESGVLADTQYF
DNA: TGCGCCAGCAGTGAGTCTGGGGTCTTAGCGGATACGCAGTATTTT

V: TRBV28
D: NA
J: TRBJ2-7
size: NA
length: 13
CDR3: CASSLLGSYEQYF
DNA: TGTGCCAGCAGTTTACTGGGGTCCTACGAGCAGTACTTC

V: TRBV10-2
D: TRBD1
J: TRBJ2-7
size: NA
length: 14
CDR3: CASGIQGREYEQYF
DNA: TGCGCCAGCGGGATACAGGGGAGAGAGTACGAGCAGTACTTC

V: TRBV6-5
D: TRBD1
J: TRBJ2-7
size: NA
length: 15
CDR3: CASSSPEGARHEQYF
DNA: TGTGCCAGCAGTTCCCCAGAGGGGGCCCGCCACGAGCAGTACTTC

V: TRBV6-5
D: NA
J: TRBJ1-1
size: NA
length: 13
CDR3: CASSYSKNTEAFF
DNA: TGTGCCAGCAGTTACTCGAAGAACACTGAAGCTTTCTTT

V: TRBV27
D: NA
J: TRBJ1-1
size: once
length: 15
CDR3: CASSPQKGRTTEAFF
DNA: TGTGCCAGCAGTCCCCAGAAGGGACGGACCACTGAAGCTTTCTTT

V: TRBV27
D: NA
J: TRBJ1-1
size: once
length: 13
CDR3: CASSLFRETEAFF
DNA: TGTGCCAGCAGTTTATTTAGGGAGACTGAAGCTTTCTTT

V: TRBV15
D: NA
J: TRBJ2-6
size: once
length: 17
CDR3: CATSRDRRDSGANVLTF
DNA: TGTGCCACCAGCAGAGACAGGCGGGACTCTGGGGCCAACGTCCTGACTTTC

V: TRBV18
D: NA
J: TRBJ2-7
size: once
length: 13
CDR3: CASSPLSADEQYF
DNA: TGTGCCAGCTCACCACTAAGCGCGGACGAGCAGTACTTC

V: TRBV7-3
D: NA
J: TRBJ1-1
size: NA
length: 15
CDR3: CASSLSGHSNTEAFF
DNA: TGTGCCAGCAGTTTATCGGGACACTCGAACACTGAAGCTTTCTTT

V: TRBV19
D: TRBD1
J: TRBJ1-6
size: NA
length: 13
CDR3: CASRGQHFAPLHF
DNA: TGTGCCAGCCGGGGACAGCATTTCGCTCCCCTCCACTTT